The 30 T cell receptor beta chains below come from one sample, sequenced in a study of T cells in Graves' hyperthyroidism and ophthalmopathy. Using RNA transcripts as the source, TCR beta CDR3 regions were amplified. HTBI primers were employed in a first-round RT-PCR of the TCR CDR3. Each CDR3 protein gets one entry after TCRdb re-called the multiplex PCR reads with MiXCR. The table has some 460,000 distinct CDR3 sequences, approximately 14% seen once. Sequencing input: blood. The receptors originated from a woman aged 18-29 years with Graves' hyperthyroidism.

The sample holds many counts of this clonotype. V and J are TRBV3-1 and TRBJ2-7, with TRBD2 identical over 9 bases. With V trimmed by 2 bases and J by 0 bases, 2 bases remained unmatched. CDR3 length: 15 amino acids. Per germline, CDR1 LGHDT and CDR2 YNNKEL (reference sequence). CDR3 DNA sequence: TGTGCCAGCAGCCAACCAGCGGGAGGCTCCTACGAGCAGTACTTC. It codes for CASSQPAGGSYEQYF.

This clonotype was counted ten times or more. The V call is TRBV7-9, the J call TRBJ2-3; D may be TRBD1 or TRBD2 (5 bases each). The V gene lost 5 bases and the J gene lost 2 bases, with 20 bases spanning the gap. Looked up from germline, CDR1 is SEHNR and CDR2 is FQNEAQ (reference sequence). This CDR3 region has 17 residues. CDR3 bases: TGTGCCAGCAGCCCCACCGCGAGGGGTTGGCTCACAGATACGCAGTATTTT. It encodes CASSPTARGWLTDTQYF. The whole variable domain, remainder taken from reference TRBV7-9 and TRBJ2-3, is DTGVSQNPRHKITKRGQNVTFRCDPISEHNRLYWYRQTLGQGPEFLTYFQNEAQLEKSRLLSDRFSAERPKGSFSTLEIQRTEQGDSAMYLCASSPTARGWLTDTQYFGPGTRLTVL.

This clonotype has a handful of counts. The CDR3 DNA is TGCAGTGCTCAGGGAAGCGCTGGCTACACCTTC. This translates into CSAQGSAGYTF. The chain joins TRBV20-1 to TRBJ1-2; the D gene is possibly TRBD1 (5 bases). The CDR3 length is 11 residues. From germline, CDR1 is DFQATT and CDR2 SNEGSKA (reference sequence). V was shortened by 5 bases and J by 7 bases, with 11 bases between the two germline ends.

The table lists this clonotype with many counts. The chain carries TRBV29-1 and TRBJ1-2; the D gene is possibly TRBD1 (6 bases). CDR1 is SQVTM, CDR2 ANQGSEA, per germline. V gave up 7 bases and J gave up 3 bases, with 15 bases separating them. The CDR3 spans 13 residues. The CDR3 loop is CSAAGGADYGYTF. The CDR3 DNA reads TGCAGCGCCGCCGGGGGCGCAGACTATGGCTACACCTTC.

This chain links TRBV6-5 with TRBJ1-4, with unresolved D. This CDR3 has 15 amino acids. V dropped 2 bases and J dropped 8 bases, with 15 bases sitting between them. Germline CDR1 and CDR2: MNHEY and SVGAGI. The CDR3 nucleotides read TGTGCCAGCAGTTACGTAGAAGGAGTTTCGGAAAAACTGTTTTTT. It translates to CASSYVEGVSEKLFF.

There are many counts of this clonotype. The V call is TRBV5-1, the J call TRBJ2-3, with 10 bases matching TRBD2. This CDR3 comprises 18 residues. In germline, CDR1 is SGHRS, CDR2 YFSETQ. Germline trimming cut 3 bases from V and 2 bases from J; bases unmatched to any gene: 12. This chain's CDR3 is CASSSSGGASQHTDTQYF. The CDR3 nucleotides are TGCGCCAGCAGCTCTAGCGGGGGAGCCAGCCAACACACAGATACGCAGTATTTT. The entire variable domain, with the rest obtained from reference TRBV5-1 and TRBJ2-3, is as follows: KAGVTQTPRYLIKTRGQQVTLSCSPISGHRSVSWYQQTPGQGLQFLFEYFSETQRNKGNFPGRFSGRQFSNSRSEMNVSTLELGDSALYLCASSSSGGASQHTDTQYFGPGTRLTVL.

This clonotype was observed at least ten times. The chain combines TRBV20-1 with TRBJ2-6; D is uncertain. Germline CDR1 reads DFQATT; CDR2 reads SNEGSKA (reference sequence). CDR3 size: 13 residues. Between the trimmed V and J ends, which lost 1 base and 2 bases, there was a span of 3 bases. CDR3 nucleotides: TGCAGTGCTAGAGTCGCTGGGGCCAACGTCCTGACTTTC. This codes for CSARVAGANVLTF.

This chain's CDR3 is CSATNTESNTGELFF. The CDR3 bases are TGCAGTGCGACAAACACAGAATCAAACACCGGGGAGCTGTTTTTT. This sequence joins TRBV20-1 and TRBJ2-2; the D is unclear. This CDR3 is 15 amino acids long. Trimming stripped 6 bases from V and 2 bases from J, with 16 bases between. CDR1 is DFQATT and CDR2 is SNEGSKA in the germline V gene (reference sequence).

This clonotype was observed at least ten times. The CDR3, as DNA: TGCAGTGCTTCGACAGGGTTTAATGAGCAGTTCTTC. Protein sequence: CSASTGFNEQFF. The chain is built from TRBV20-1 and TRBJ2-1, with 7 bases aligning to TRBD1. This CDR3 contains 12 residues. Germline loops: CDR1 DFQATT, CDR2 SNEGSKA (reference sequence). V lost 5 bases, J lost 7 bases, and 5 bases stayed unmatched.

This chain uses TRBV29-1 with TRBJ1-3; D is unclear. V dropped 8 bases and J dropped 0 bases, with 14 bases sitting between them. In germline, CDR1 is SQVTM, CDR2 ANQGSEA. The CDR3 totals 14 residues. CDR3 protein: CSSLDGHSGNTIYF. The CDR3 DNA is TGCAGCTCACTCGACGGCCACTCTGGAAACACCATATATTTT.

CDR3 DNA sequence: TGTGCCTGGAGTGTAGGCTCTGGAAACACCATATATTTT. It codes for CAWSVGSGNTIYF. V gene TRBV30 combines with J gene TRBJ1-3; D gene uncertain. Germline V gene sequence: CDR1 GTSNPN, CDR2 SVGIG (reference sequence). Trimming took off 0 bases at V and 0 bases at J, with 3 bases between the two ends. CDR3 size: 13 residues.

This clonotype was seen repeatedly, ten times or more. The rearrangement joins TRBV20-1 to TRBJ2-7; the D gene is possibly TRBD2 (6 bases). Germline loops: CDR1 DFQATT, CDR2 SNEGSKA (reference sequence). Trimming left V 1 base short and J 6 bases short, with 19 bases between. CDR3 length: 15 amino acids. As DNA, the CDR3 is TGCAGTGCTAGAGTCGGGGGTTTCTCGTCGGGCGAGCAGTACTTC. Protein product: CSARVGGFSSGEQYF.

The chain combines TRBV19 with TRBJ1-4; D is unresolved. Trimming stripped 4 bases from V and 8 bases from J, with 5 bases between. This CDR3 has 11 amino acids. Germline lookup yields CDR1 LNHDA and CDR2 SQIVND (reference sequence). The CDR3 DNA reads as TGTGCCAGTAGTAATTCAGAAAAACTGTTTTTT. This translates into CASSNSEKLFF.

V usage is TRBV7-8 and J usage is TRBJ2-3, with 15 bases matching TRBD2. This CDR3 has 19 amino acids. J lost 6 bases, V lost 2 bases, and 12 bases had no gene match. Per the germline V gene, CDR1 is SGHVS and CDR2 is FQNEAQ. The CDR3 DNA reads TGTGCCAGCAGCTTAACTCCGGGACTAGCGGGGGGAAGTTTGGATACGCAGTATTTT. It is translated as CASSLTPGLAGGSLDTQYF.

Ten or more counts support this clonotype. V is TRBV30 and J is TRBJ2-2; possible D gene TRBD2, 5 bases. The CDR3 is 15 residues long. V was shortened by 2 bases and J by 4 bases, with 14 bases between the two germline ends. Germline CDR1 reads GTSNPN; CDR2 reads SVGIG (reference sequence). CDR3 bases: TGTGCCTGGAGTACAAACGGACTCCTCACCGGGGAGCTGTTTTTT. Protein sequence: CAWSTNGLLTGELFF.

This clonotype has just a few counts. The genes are TRBV20-1 and TRBJ2-2, with 10 nucleotides matching TRBD1. CDR3 length: 17 residues. V shed 0 bases and J 3 bases; nucleotides not matched to a gene: 7. Germline assignment: CDR1 DFQATT and CDR2 SNEGSKA (reference sequence). The CDR3 spells CSARDLGQGIDTGELFF. In DNA, the CDR3 is TGCAGTGCTAGAGATCTGGGACAGGGGATCGACACCGGGGAGCTGTTTTTT.

This clonotype was recorded at least ten times. The chain has TRBV7-2 and TRBJ2-7; 9 nucleotides match TRBD2. Germline V gene data show CDR1 as SGHTA and CDR2 as FQGNSA. J lost 2 bases, V lost 3 bases, and 5 bases had no gene match. The CDR3 spans 15 residues. CDR3 in amino acids: CASSFGGGGTYEQYF. The CDR3 DNA reads TGTGCCAGCAGCTTTGGCGGGGGGGGGACCTACGAGCAGTACTTC.

The chain is built from TRBV19 and TRBJ2-2; weak D call: TRBD2 (6 bases). Trimming stripped 11 bases from V and 1 base from J, with 17 bases between. CDR3 length equals 15 residues. CDR1 LNHDA and CDR2 SQIVND come from the germline V gene (reference sequence). This CDR3 is CAAGLSGVNTGELFF. Written as DNA, the CDR3 is TGTGCCGCAGGCCTGTCGGGGGTGAACACCGGGGAGCTGTTTTTT.

CDR3 bases: TGTGCCAGCAGTTACTCTACCGGGACAGCTGATGGCTACACCTTC. It codes for CASSYSTGTADGYTF. This chain connects TRBV6-5 to TRBJ1-2; 7 bases agree with TRBD1. CDR3 length equals 15 residues. Germline V gene sequence: CDR1 MNHEY, CDR2 SVGAGI. V trimming: 0 bases; J trimming: 6 bases; junction bases outside the gene matches: 7.

V usage is TRBV7-2 and J usage is TRBJ2-4, with 9 positions matching TRBD1. Germline V gives CDR1 SGHTA, CDR2 FQGNSA. V lost 4 bases to trimming and J lost 8 bases; unmatched junction nucleotides: 6. The CDR3 runs to 14 residues. CDR3 loop: CASSYGQGSDIQYF. The CDR3 coding sequence is TGTGCCAGCAGCTACGGACAGGGGTCGGACATTCAGTACTTC. Filled out from reference TRBV7-2 and TRBJ2-4, the complete variable domain reads GAGVSQSPSNKVTEKGKDVELRCDPISGHTALYWYRQSLGQGLEFLIYFQGNSAPDKSGLPSDRFSAERTGGSVSTLTIQRTQQEDSAVYLCASSYGQGSDIQYFGAGTRLSVL.

The sample holds many counts of this clonotype. The chain has TRBV6-6 and TRBJ1-2, with 7 bases fitting TRBD1. Germline V gene sequence: CDR1 MNHNY, CDR2 SVGAGI (reference sequence). The CDR3 contains 14 residues. Unmatched junction bases numbered 11, after V lost 2 bases and J lost 11 bases. The CDR3 region is CASSYQTSGTDYTF. The CDR3 DNA reads as TGTGCCAGCAGTTACCAAACTTCCGGGACAGATTACACCTTC.

The chain employs TRBV7-9 and TRBJ1-2; 8 nucleotides agree with TRBD1. The CDR3 totals 15 residues. The J segment lost 6 bases and the V segment lost 7 bases, leaving 13 bases of the junction unmatched. Germline lookup yields CDR1 SEHNR and CDR2 FQNEAQ (reference sequence). The CDR3 DNA reads TGTGCCAGCACCTCCGCCGGACAGGGAACGAATGGCTACACCTTC. Translating gives CASTSAGQGTNGYTF.

This clonotype has at least ten counts. The rearrangement joins TRBV7-9 to TRBJ2-5; D assignment may be TRBD1 or TRBD2 (5 bases each). V was trimmed by 7 bases and J by 2 bases, leaving 29 bases between them. CDR3 length equals 19 residues. Germline loops: CDR1 SEHNR, CDR2 FQNEAQ (reference sequence). CDR3 protein: CASTRRVMDRRRTQETQYF. CDR3 sequence (DNA): TGTGCCAGCACCCGGCGGGTCATGGACCGCCGAAGGACACAAGAGACCCAGTACTTC.

This clonotype was recorded many times. V gene TRBV6-1 combines with J gene TRBJ1-2, with D maybe TRBD1 (6 bases). Germline CDR1 is MNHNS and CDR2 is SASEGT. This CDR3 has 12 amino acids. V dropped 6 bases and J dropped 7 bases, with 12 bases sitting between them. CDR3 sequence (DNA): TGTGCCAGCAGCACGATCAGGGGTGGCTACACCTTC. Residues: CASSTIRGGYTF.

The V gene is TRBV11-2, the J gene TRBJ1-6, with 10 positions matching TRBD1. V lost 1 base, J lost 9 bases, and 3 bases stayed unmatched. The length of the CDR3 is 15 residues. Germline CDR1 SGHAT, CDR2 FQNNGV. Written as DNA, the CDR3 is TGTGCCAGCAGCTTAGGGACAGGGGGGCGTTCACCCCTCCACTTT. Its translation is CASSLGTGGRSPLHF.

This chain joins TRBV15 and TRBJ2-7; TRBD2 matches at 11 bases. V shed 1 base, J shed 0 bases, and the junction held 8 bases outside the gene matches. In germline, CDR1 is LNHNV, CDR2 YYDKDF (reference sequence). The CDR3 consists of 18 residues. The DNA for the CDR3 is TGTGCCACCAGCAGAGTGGATAGCGGGAGGGAATTCTCCTACGAGCAGTACTTC. Translated, it gives CATSRVDSGREFSYEQYF. Based on the CDR3 plus reference TRBV15 and TRBJ2-7, the full variable domain is DAMVIQNPRYQVTQFGKPVTLSCSQTLNHNVMYWYQQKSSQAPKLLFHYYDKDFNNEADTPDNFQSRRPNTSFCFLDIRSPGLGDTAMYLCATSRVDSGREFSYEQYFGPGTRLTVT.

This clonotype came up many times. The chain is built from TRBV7-2 and TRBJ2-5, with TRBD2 matching over 9 bases. Germline lookup yields CDR1 SGHTA and CDR2 FQGNSA. J gave up 5 bases and V 1 base, and 8 bases lay outside the gene matches. The CDR3 loop spans 16 amino acids. The CDR3 is CASSLESASGKETQYF. The CDR3 DNA reads as TGTGCCAGCAGCTTAGAGTCGGCTAGCGGGAAGGAGACCCAGTACTTC.

This clonotype was observed many times. J is TRBJ1-2 and V is TRBV11-3; no definite D call. The V and J ends lost 4 bases and 2 bases respectively, with 8 bases between them. The CDR3 spans 13 residues. Germline CDR1 and CDR2: SGHNT and YENEEA. The DNA for the CDR3 is TGTGCCAGCAGCTATGGAAGGAACTATGGCTACACCTTC. Translation: CASSYGRNYGYTF. The variable domain in full, completed from reference TRBV11-3 and TRBJ1-2, reads EAGVVQSPRYKIIEKKQPVAFWCNPISGHNTLYWYLQNLGQGPELLIRYENEEAVDDSQLPKDRFSAERLKGVDSTLKIQPAELGDSAVYLCASSYGRNYGYTFGSGTRLTVV.

This chain links TRBV3-1 with TRBJ1-4; 7 bases agree with TRBD1. This CDR3 is built from 16 residues. Trimming at V came to 3 bases and at J to 5 bases, leaving 9 bases not matched to a gene. Per the germline V gene, CDR1 is LGHDT and CDR2 is YNNKEL (reference sequence). CDR3 loop: CASSHDQGGRNEKLFF. The DNA for the CDR3 is TGTGCCAGCAGCCATGACCAGGGGGGGCGAAATGAAAAACTGTTTTTT.

The chain joins TRBV20-1 to TRBJ1-2; D unclear. This CDR3 contains 18 residues. Between the trimmed V and J ends, which lost 0 bases and 0 bases, there was a span of 20 bases. Germline CDR1 and CDR2: DFQATT and SNEGSKA (reference sequence). CDR3: CSARDREGRTPPNYGYTF. CDR3 coding DNA: TGCAGTGCTAGAGATCGAGAAGGCAGGACCCCTCCTAACTATGGCTACACCTTC.